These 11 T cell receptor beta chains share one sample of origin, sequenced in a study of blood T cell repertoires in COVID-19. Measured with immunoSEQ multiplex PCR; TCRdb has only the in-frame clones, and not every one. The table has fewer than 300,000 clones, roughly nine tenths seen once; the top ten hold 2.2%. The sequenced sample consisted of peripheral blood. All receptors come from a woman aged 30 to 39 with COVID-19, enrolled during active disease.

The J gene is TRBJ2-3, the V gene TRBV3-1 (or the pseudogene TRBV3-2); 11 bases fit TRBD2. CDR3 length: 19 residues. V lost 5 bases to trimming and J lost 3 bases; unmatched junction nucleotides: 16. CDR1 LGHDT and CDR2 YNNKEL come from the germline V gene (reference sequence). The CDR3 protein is CASSKIPTGTSGATDTQYF. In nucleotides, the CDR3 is TGTGCCAGCAGCAAGATCCCTACCGGGACTAGCGGAGCTACAGATACGCAGTATTTT.

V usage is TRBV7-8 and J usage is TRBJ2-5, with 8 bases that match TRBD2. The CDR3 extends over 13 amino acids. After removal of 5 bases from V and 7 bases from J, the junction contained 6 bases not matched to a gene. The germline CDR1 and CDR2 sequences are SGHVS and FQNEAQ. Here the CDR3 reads CASSPTSDGTQYF. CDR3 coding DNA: TGTGCCAGCAGCCCGACTAGCGATGGGACCCAGTACTTC. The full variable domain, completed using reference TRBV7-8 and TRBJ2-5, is GAGVSQSPRYKVAKRGQDVALRCDPISGHVSLFWYQQALGQGPEFLTYFQNEAQLDKSGLPSDRFFAERPEGSVSTLKIQRTQQEDSAVYLCASSPTSDGTQYFGPGTRLLVL.

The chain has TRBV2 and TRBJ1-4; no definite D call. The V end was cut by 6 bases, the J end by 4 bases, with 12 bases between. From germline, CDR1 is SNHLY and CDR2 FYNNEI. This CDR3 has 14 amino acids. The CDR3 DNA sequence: TGTGCCAGCAGACCGGAGCTCTTTAATGAAAAACTGTTTTTT. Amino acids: CASRPELFNEKLFF.

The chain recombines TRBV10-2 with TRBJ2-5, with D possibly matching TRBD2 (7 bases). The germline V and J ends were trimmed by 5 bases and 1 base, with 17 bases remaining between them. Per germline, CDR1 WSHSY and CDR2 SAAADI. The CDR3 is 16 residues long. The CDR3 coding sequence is TGCGCCAGCAGTAAACGGCTAGCGGACAGCCAAGAGACCCAGTACTTC. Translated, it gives CASSKRLADSQETQYF.

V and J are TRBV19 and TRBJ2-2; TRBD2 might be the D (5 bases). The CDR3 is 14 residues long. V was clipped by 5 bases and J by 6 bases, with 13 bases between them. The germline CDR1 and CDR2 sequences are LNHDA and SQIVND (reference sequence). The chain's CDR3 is CASSPTVEAGELFF. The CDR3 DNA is TGTGCCAGTAGTCCCACCGTGGAGGCCGGGGAGCTGTTTTTT. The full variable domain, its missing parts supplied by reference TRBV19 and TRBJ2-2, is DGGITQSPKYLFRKEGQNVTLSCEQNLNHDAMYWYRQDPGQGLRLIYYSQIVNDFQKGDIAEGYSVSREKKESFPLTVTSAQKNPTAFYLCASSPTVEAGELFFGEGSRLTVL.

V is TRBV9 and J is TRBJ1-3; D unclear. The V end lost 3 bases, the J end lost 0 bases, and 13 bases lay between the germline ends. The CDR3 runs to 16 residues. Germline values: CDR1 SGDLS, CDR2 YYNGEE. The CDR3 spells CASSARTGLSGNTIYF. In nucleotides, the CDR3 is TGTGCCAGCAGCGCCCGGACTGGGCTCTCTGGAAACACCATATATTTT.

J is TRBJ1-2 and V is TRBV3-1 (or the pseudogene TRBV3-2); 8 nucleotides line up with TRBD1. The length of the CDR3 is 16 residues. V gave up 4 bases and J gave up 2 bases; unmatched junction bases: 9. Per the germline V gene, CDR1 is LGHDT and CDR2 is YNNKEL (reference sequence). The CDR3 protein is CASSPLWDRSNYGYTF. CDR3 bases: TGTGCCAGCAGCCCACTATGGGACAGGTCGAACTATGGCTACACCTTC.

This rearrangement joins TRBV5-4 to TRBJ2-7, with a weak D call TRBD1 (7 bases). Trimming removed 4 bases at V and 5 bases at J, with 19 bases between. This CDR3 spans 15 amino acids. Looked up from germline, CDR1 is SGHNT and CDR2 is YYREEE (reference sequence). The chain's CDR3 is CASSASAGQFHEQYF. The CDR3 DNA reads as TGTGCCAGCAGCGCTTCTGCGGGACAGTTTCACGAGCAGTACTTC.

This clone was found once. The CDR3 DNA reads TGTGCCAGCAGTGAAAAAGGAGCTTATGGCTACACCTTC. It encodes CASSEKGAYGYTF. The V and J genes are TRBV6-1 and TRBJ1-2; the D is unclear. The CDR3 is made up of 13 amino acids. V was shortened by 2 bases and J by 5 bases, with 9 bases between the two germline ends. The germline gives CDR1 MNHNS, CDR2 SASEGT.

This CDR3 is CASSATTSTGELFF. The CDR3 DNA is TGTGCCAGCAGCGCCACTACATCGACCGGGGAGCTGTTTTTT. The chain couples TRBV11-2 to TRBJ2-2, with D unclear. V dropped 5 bases and J dropped 5 bases, with 12 bases sitting between them. Germline V CDR1 and CDR2: SGHAT, FQNNGV. This CDR3 has 14 amino acids.

For the CDR3, the DNA is TGCGCCAGCAGCTTGGCGAGCTCCTACGAGCAGTACTTC. It encodes CASSLASSYEQYF. This chain uses TRBV5-1 with TRBJ2-7, with D unclear. Germline assignment: CDR1 SGHRS and CDR2 YFSETQ. With 0 bases removed from V and 0 bases from J, the gap between germline ends came to 4 bases. This CDR3 has 13 residues.